The sequence of this T cell receptor beta chain was determined in a study of CXCR3-negative and CXCR3-positive naive CD8 T cells. Germline V gene lookup returns CDR1 MNHEY and CDR2 SVGAGI. There are 17 residues in the CDR3. The authors made the TRB cDNA libraries by 5' RACE using UMI labels. TCRdb re-called the 5' RACE reads and shows each CDR3 protein once, DNA omitted. The sample has about 56,000 distinct CDR3 sequences. The clonotype was recovered from a human donor in good health. Some clones in this sample may be carry-over from other donors' samples. Specimen: memory CD8+ T cells from blood. The chain links TRBV6-5 to TRBJ2-2; absent DNA, TCRdb's TRBD2 call cannot be checked. The chain's CDR3 is CASRTGLAGGLAVELFF.